The present T cell receptor (beta chain) was sequenced within a study of graft-versus-host responses after intestinal transplantation. TCRdb's copy holds only in-frame clones and misses some; the assay was immunoSEQ multiplex PCR. Among around 50,000 clones listed, 85% to 90% were seen once. The V gene's germline CDR1 is MGHRA and CDR2 YSYEKL. This CDR3 spans 14 amino acids. The V end lost 3 bases, the J end lost 2 bases, and 10 bases lay between the germline ends. The chain recombines TRBV4-1 with TRBJ2-5; tentative D call: TRBD2 (5 bases). The receptor's source is a human patient who received an intestinal transplant, so some T cells may come from the graft donor. This sample comprised PBMCs, obtained 26 days after transplant. CDR3 nucleotide sequence: TGCGCCAGCAGCCAGTCGGGATGGCAAGAGACCCAGTACTTC. Its translation: CASSQSGWQETQYF.